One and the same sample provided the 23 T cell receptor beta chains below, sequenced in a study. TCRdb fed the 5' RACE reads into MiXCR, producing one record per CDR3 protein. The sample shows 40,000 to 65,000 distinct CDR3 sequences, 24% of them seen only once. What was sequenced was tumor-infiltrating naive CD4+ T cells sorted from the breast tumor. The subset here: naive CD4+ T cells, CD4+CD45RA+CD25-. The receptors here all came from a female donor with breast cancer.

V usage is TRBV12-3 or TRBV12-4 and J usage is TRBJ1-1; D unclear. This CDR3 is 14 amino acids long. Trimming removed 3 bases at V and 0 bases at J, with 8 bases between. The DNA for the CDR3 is TGTGCCAGCAGTTTCGAACAGTTGAACACTGAAGCTTTCTTT. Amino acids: CASSFEQLNTEAFF.

The CDR3 here is CSAHGGINEKLFF. In DNA form, the CDR3 reads TGCAGTGCTCACGGGGGGATCAATGAAAAACTGTTTTTT. The chain uses TRBV20-1 and TRBJ1-4; perhaps TRBD1 as D (5 bases). Germline-derived CDR1 and CDR2 are DFQATT and SNEGSKA (reference sequence). The CDR3 has 13 amino acids. V was shortened by 5 bases and J by 5 bases, with 12 bases between the two germline ends.

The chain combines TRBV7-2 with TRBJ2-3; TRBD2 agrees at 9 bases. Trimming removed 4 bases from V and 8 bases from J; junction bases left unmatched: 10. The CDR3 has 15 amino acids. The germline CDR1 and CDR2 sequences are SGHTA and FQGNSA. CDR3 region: CASSSVAGDIGTQYF. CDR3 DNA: TGTGCCAGCAGCTCGGTAGCGGGAGATATAGGTACGCAGTATTTT. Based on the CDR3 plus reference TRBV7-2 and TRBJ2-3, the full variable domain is GAGVSQSPSNKVTEKGKDVELRCDPISGHTALYWYRQSLGQGLEFLIYFQGNSAPDKSGLPSDRFSAERTGGSVSTLTIQRTQQEDSAVYLCASSSVAGDIGTQYFGPGTRLTVL.

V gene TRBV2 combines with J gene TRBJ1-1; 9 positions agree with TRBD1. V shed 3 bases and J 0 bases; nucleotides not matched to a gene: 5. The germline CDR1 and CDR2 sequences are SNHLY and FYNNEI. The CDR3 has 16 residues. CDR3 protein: CASSERQGGLNTEAFF. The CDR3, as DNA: TGTGCCAGCAGTGAGCGACAGGGGGGTTTGAACACTGAAGCTTTCTTT.

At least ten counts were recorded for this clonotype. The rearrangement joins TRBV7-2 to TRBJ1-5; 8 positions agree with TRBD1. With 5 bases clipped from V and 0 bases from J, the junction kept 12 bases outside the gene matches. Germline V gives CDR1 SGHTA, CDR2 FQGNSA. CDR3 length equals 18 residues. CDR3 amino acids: CASSTGQGIFYSNQPQHF. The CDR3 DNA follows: TGTGCCAGCAGCACAGGACAGGGTATCTTCTATAGCAATCAGCCCCAGCATTTT.

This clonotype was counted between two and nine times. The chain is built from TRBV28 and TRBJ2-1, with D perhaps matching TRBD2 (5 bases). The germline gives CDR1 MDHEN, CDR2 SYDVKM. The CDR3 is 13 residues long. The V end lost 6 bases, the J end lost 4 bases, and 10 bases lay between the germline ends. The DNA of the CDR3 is TGTGCCAGCAGGTCTCCGGGATACAATGAGCAGTTCTTC. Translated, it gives CASRSPGYNEQFF.

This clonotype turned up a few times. The CDR3 DNA reads TGTGCCACCAGCAGAGATGCGCGAGCAGATACGCAGTATTTT. Translation: CATSRDARADTQYF. The V call is TRBV15, the J call TRBJ2-3; D remains unclear. V lost 0 bases and J lost 4, with 8 bases in between. The CDR3 spans 14 residues. CDR1 and CDR2 from the germline V gene are LNHNV and YYDKDF (reference sequence). The complete variable domain, with remaining parts taken from reference TRBV15 and TRBJ2-3, reads DAMVIQNPRYQVTQFGKPVTLSCSQTLNHNVMYWYQQKSSQAPKLLFHYYDKDFNNEADTPDNFQSRRPNTSFCFLDIRSPGLGDTAMYLCATSRDARADTQYFGPGTRLTVL.

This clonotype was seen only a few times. The CDR3 spells CASGGANYGYTF. DNA of the CDR3: TGCGCCAGCGGTGGAGCTAACTATGGCTACACCTTC. The chain is built from TRBV5-1 and TRBJ1-2, with D hard to call. V lost 7 bases to trimming and J lost 0 bases, with 7 bases between them. The CDR3 is 12 residues long. Germline V gives CDR1 SGHRS, CDR2 YFSETQ.

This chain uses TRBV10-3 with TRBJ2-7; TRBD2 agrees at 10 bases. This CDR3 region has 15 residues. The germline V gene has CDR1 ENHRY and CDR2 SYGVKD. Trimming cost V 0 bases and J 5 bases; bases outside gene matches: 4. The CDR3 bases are TGTGCCATCAGTGAGTCGATCCTAGCGGGAGACGAGCAGTACTTC. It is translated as CAISESILAGDEQYF.

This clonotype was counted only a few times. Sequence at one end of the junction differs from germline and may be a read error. In nucleotides, the CDR3 is TGTGCCAGCAGCGTAGAGCAGGGGGGCTATAATTCACCCCTCCACTTT. Residues: CASSVEQGGYNSPLHF. The rearrangement joins TRBV11-3 to TRBJ1-6, with 7 bases aligning to TRBD1. CDR1 and CDR2 from the germline V gene are SGHNT and YENEEA. This CDR3 is 16 amino acids long.

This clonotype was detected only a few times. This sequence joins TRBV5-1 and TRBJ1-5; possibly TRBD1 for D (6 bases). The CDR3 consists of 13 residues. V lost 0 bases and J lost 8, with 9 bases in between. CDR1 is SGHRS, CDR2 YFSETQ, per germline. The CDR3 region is CASSLGGGEPQHF. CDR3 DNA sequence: TGCGCCAGCAGCTTGGGAGGGGGTGAGCCCCAGCATTTT. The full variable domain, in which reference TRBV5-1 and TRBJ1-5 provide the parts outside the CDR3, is KAGVTQTPRYLIKTRGQQVTLSCSPISGHRSVSWYQQTPGQGLQFLFEYFSETQRNKGNFPGRFSGRQFSNSRSEMNVSTLELGDSALYLCASSLGGGEPQHFGDGTRLSIL.

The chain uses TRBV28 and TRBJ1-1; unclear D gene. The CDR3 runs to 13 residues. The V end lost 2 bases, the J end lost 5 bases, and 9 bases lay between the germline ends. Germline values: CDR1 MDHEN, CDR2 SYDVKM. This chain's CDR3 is CASSLIGGTEAFF. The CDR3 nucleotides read TGTGCCAGCAGTTTAATCGGAGGGACTGAAGCTTTCTTT.

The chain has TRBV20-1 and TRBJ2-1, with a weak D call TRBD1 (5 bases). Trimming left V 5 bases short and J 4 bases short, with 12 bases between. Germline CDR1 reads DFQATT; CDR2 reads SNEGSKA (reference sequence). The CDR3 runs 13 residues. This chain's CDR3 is CSAEQDGYNEQFF. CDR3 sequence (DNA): TGCAGTGCTGAACAGGACGGATACAATGAGCAGTTCTTC.

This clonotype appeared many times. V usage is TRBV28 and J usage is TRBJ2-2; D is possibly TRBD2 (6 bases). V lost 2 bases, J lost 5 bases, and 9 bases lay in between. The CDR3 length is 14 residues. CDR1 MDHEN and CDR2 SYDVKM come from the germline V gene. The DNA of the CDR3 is TGTGCCAGCAGTTTAACTGGGAGGACCGGGGAGCTGTTTTTT. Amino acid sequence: CASSLTGRTGELFF.

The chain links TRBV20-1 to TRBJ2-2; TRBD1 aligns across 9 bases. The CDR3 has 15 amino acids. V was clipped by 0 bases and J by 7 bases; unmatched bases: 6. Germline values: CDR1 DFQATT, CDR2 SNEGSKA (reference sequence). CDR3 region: CSARDPRTGDGELFF. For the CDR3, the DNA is TGCAGTGCTAGAGATCCCAGGACAGGGGACGGGGAGCTGTTTTTT.

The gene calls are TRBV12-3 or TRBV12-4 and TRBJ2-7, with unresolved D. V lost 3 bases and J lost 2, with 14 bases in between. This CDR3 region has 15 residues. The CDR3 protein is CASSFTGRAPYEQYF. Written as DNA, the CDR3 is TGTGCCAGCAGTTTTACTGGAAGGGCCCCCTACGAGCAGTACTTC.

CDR3 region: CASSGQGAGANVLTF. CDR3 DNA: TGTGCCAGCAGCGGACAGGGGGCCGGGGCCAACGTCCTGACTTTC. The V gene is TRBV7-6, the J gene TRBJ2-6; 11 positions match TRBD1. The germline V gene encodes CDR1 SGHVS and CDR2 FNYEAQ. The CDR3 covers 15 residues. Trimming took 5 bases from V and 4 from J; bases not matched to a gene: 1.

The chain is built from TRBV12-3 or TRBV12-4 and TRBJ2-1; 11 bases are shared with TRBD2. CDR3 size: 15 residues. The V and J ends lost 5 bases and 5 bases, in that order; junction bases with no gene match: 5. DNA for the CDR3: TGTGCCAGCAGTCCCCGGGGACTAGCGGACAATGAGCAGTTCTTC. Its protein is CASSPRGLADNEQFF.

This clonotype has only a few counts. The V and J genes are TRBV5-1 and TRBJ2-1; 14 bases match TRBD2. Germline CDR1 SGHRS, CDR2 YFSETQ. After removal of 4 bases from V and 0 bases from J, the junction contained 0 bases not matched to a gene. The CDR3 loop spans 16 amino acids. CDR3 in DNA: TGCGCCAGCAGCGGGACTAGCGGGAGCTCCTACAATGAGCAGTTCTTC. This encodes CASSGTSGSSYNEQFF.

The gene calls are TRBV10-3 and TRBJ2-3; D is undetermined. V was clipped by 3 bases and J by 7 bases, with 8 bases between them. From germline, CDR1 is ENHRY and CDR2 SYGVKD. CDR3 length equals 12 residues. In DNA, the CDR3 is TGTGCCATCAGTGACCCGCGGAATACGCAGTATTTT. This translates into CAISDPRNTQYF.

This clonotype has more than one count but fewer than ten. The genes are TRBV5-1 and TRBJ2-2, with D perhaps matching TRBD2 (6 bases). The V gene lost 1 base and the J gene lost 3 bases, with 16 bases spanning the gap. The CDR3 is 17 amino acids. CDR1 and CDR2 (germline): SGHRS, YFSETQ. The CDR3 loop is CASSLLGEDVDTGELFF. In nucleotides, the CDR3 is TGCGCCAGCAGCTTGTTGGGGGAGGATGTGGACACCGGGGAGCTGTTTTTT.

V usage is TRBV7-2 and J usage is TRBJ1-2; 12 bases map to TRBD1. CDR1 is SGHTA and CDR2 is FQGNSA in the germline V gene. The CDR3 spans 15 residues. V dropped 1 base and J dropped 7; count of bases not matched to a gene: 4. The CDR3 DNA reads TGTGCCAGCAGCTTAGATGGGACAGGGGGCAGTGGCTACACCTTC. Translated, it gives CASSLDGTGGSGYTF.

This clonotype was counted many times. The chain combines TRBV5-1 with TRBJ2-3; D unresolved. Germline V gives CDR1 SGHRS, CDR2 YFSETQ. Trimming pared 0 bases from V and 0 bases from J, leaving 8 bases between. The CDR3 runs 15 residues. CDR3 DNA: TGCGCCAGCAGCTTGGTTGCCTCTAGCACAGATACGCAGTATTTT. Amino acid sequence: CASSLVASSTDTQYF.